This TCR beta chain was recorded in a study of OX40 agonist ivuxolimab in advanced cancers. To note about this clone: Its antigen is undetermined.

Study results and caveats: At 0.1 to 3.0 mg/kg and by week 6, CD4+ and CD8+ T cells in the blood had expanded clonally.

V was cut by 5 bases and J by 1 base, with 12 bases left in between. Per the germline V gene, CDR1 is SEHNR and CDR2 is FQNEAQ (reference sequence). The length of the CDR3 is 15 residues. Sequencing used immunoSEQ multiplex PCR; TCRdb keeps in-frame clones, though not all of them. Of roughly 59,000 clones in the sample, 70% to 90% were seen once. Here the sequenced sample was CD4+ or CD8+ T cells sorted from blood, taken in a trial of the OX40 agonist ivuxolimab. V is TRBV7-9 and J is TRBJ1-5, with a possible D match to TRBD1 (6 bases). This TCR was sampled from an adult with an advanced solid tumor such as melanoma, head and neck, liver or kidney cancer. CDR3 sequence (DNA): TGTGCCAGCAGCGTCGGACAGCAAAGCAATCAGCCCCAGCATTTT. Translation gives CASSVGQQSNQPQHF.